Included here is one T cell receptor (beta chain) sequence, with context. Its matching antigen is unknown. These data are taken from a study of cytomegalovirus exposure and HLA in healthy donors. General study points: It emerged from a later analysis that several of the most significant clusters appeared to be linked to common viral pathogens.

PCR involved 60 Vbeta and 13 Jbeta primers. Repertoires were generated with immunoSEQ multiplex PCR, while TCRdb's copy carries only in-frame clones and drops some. The top ten clones hold around 1.5% of a sample with some 180,000 clones, around 80% of them seen once. The V gene end was trimmed by 3 bases and the J gene end by 5 bases; junction bases not matched to a gene: 11. This CDR3 spans 17 amino acids. Germline values: CDR1 LNHDA, CDR2 SQIVND (reference sequence). V is TRBV19 and J is TRBJ2-3; TRBD2 matches 10 bases. The specimen was PBMCs. The sequence was obtained from a man younger than 30 in good health and CMV-seronegative. This CDR3 reads CASSIGPSGRREDTQYF. The CDR3 DNA reads TGTGCCAGTAGTATTGGCCCTAGCGGGAGAAGAGAAGATACGCAGTATTTT.